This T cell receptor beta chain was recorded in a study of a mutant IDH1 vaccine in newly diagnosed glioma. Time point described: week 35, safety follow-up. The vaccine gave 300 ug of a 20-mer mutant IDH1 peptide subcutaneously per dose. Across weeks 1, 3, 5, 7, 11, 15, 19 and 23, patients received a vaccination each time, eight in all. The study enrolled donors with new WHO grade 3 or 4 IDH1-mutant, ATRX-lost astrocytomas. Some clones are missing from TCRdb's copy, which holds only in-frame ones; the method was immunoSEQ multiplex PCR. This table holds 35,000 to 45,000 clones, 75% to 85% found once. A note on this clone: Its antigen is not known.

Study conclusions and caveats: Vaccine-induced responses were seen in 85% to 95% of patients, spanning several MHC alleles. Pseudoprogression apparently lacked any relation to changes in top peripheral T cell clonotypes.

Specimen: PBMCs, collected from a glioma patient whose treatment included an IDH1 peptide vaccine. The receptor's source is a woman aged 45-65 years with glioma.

CDR3 amino acids: CASSIVAGNQPQHF. The CDR3 nucleotides are TGTGCCAGTAGTATAGTAGCAGGGAATCAGCCCCAGCATTTT. The chain recombines TRBV19 with TRBJ1-5, with a weak D call TRBD1 (5 bases). The CDR3 is 14 amino acids. The V gene lost 1 base and the J gene lost 4 bases, with 8 bases spanning the gap. Germline V CDR1 and CDR2: LNHDA, SQIVND (reference sequence).